The T cell receptor (beta chain) under discussion was sequenced for a study of shared clonotypes between healthy human individuals. The junction had 9 bases not matched to a gene; V was cut back by 5 bases and J by 4 bases. The CDR3 loop spans 17 amino acids. Germline CDR1 and CDR2: MGHRA and YSYEKL. Assay: immunoSEQ multiplex PCR; the TCRdb copy retains only in-frame clones and omits some. The table has about 2.4 million clones, 93% seen once. The gene calls are TRBV4-1 and TRBJ2-1, with TRBD2 matching over 12 bases. Sequencing was done on a sample of naive CD4+ T cells from PBMCs. This sample's subset: CD45RA+ positively selected. This clonotype originated in a man in his late teens or twenties in good health. Some clones in this sample may be carry-over from other donors' samples. This chain's CDR3 is CASSKGLAGYTYNEQFF. CDR3 coding DNA: TGCGCCAGCAGCAAAGGACTAGCGGGATACACATACAATGAGCAGTTCTTC.